The source of this T cell receptor (beta chain) is a study of control samples from healthy donors and cancer patients. Trimming took 2 bases from V and 7 from J, leaving 9 bases between them. This CDR3 contains 14 residues. CDR1 is LGHDT and CDR2 is YNNKEL in the germline V gene (reference sequence). Using immunoSEQ multiplex PCR, the repertoire was profiled, and TCRdb retains in-frame clones only, with some absent. The repertoire includes 250,000 to 300,000 clones, 82% of them detected once, and about an eighth sits in the top ten. This clone was seen only once. Sequenced sample: PBMCs. The chain carries TRBV3-1 (or the pseudogene TRBV3-2) and TRBJ2-6; no reliable D call. The clonotype originates from a woman aged 60 to 75 with lung cancer. CDR3 bases: TGTGCCAGCAGCCAAACCAAAGGAGCCAACGTCCTGACTTTC. Amino acids: CASSQTKGANVLTF.